Listed below are T cell receptor beta chains from one sample, sequenced in a study of shared clonotypes between healthy human individuals. Sequenced by immunoSEQ multiplex PCR; TCRdb stores in-frame clones only, minus some. The sample consists of roughly 700,000 clones, less than 95% of them appearing once. What was sequenced was memory CD8+ T cells from PBMCs. These receptors all come from a man in his late teens or twenties in good health. Some clones in this sample may be carry-over from other donors' samples. Both conserved end residues are part of each CDR3. D genes are given only for firm matches. For some rows the clone size is stated as once, few or many, or as a class when expanded; others skip it.

clone_size: NA; v_call: TRBV10-3; d_call: TRBD2; j_call: TRBJ2-2; cdr3_nt: TGTGCCATCAGTGAGACCGCCAGAGCGGGGAAGACCGGGGAGCTGTTTTTT; cdr3_aa: CAISETARAGKTGELFF
clone_size: NA; v_call: TRBV7-9; d_call: NA; j_call: TRBJ2-7; cdr3_nt: TGTGCCAGCGTCTCCAGTAGACAGATTGTTTCGGGGCAGTACTTC; cdr3_aa: CASVSSRQIVSGQYF
clone_size: NA; v_call: TRBV7-7; d_call: TRBD2; j_call: TRBJ2-5; cdr3_nt: TGTGCCAGCAGCTTAGGGGATTTATGGCGGGAGGATGCCGCCCAAGAGACCCAGTACTTC; cdr3_aa: CASSLGDLWREDAAQETQYF
clone_size: NA; v_call: TRBV14; d_call: TRBD2; j_call: TRBJ2-3; cdr3_nt: TGTGCCAGCAGCCAAGACGCTAGAACTATTCGTGGGAGGGCAGATACGCAGTATTTT; cdr3_aa: CASSQDARTIRGRADTQYF
clone_size: NA; v_call: TRBV5-1; d_call: NA; j_call: TRBJ1-3; cdr3_nt: TGCGCCAGCAGCTATTTGGGGTACTCTGGAAACACCATATATTTT; cdr3_aa: CASSYLGYSGNTIYF
clone_size: once; v_call: TRBV6-1; d_call: TRBD1; j_call: TRBJ1-4; cdr3_nt: TGTGCCAGCAGTTGGGTAGGGGGCTTAGTTGAAAAACTGTTTTTT; cdr3_aa: CASSWVGGLVEKLFF
clone_size: NA; v_call: TRBV6-5; d_call: NA; j_call: TRBJ2-7; cdr3_nt: TGTGCCAGCAGTTACTCCACCGGGACAATCGCCTACGAGCAGTACTTC; cdr3_aa: CASSYSTGTIAYEQYF
clone_size: NA; v_call: TRBV4-3; d_call: TRBD2; j_call: TRBJ2-1; cdr3_nt: TGCGCCAGCAGCCAAGATGGTGTTGGACTAGCGGAGGGGGGCGATGAGCAGTTCTTC; cdr3_aa: CASSQDGVGLAEGGDEQFF
clone_size: once; v_call: TRBV28; d_call: TRBD2; j_call: TRBJ2-2; cdr3_nt: TGTGCCAGCAGTTTCCCTCTGTCGGGTAGCGGGAGAGCCGGGGAGCTGTTTTTT; cdr3_aa: CASSFPLSGSGRAGELFF
clone_size: NA; v_call: TRBV7-9; d_call: NA; j_call: TRBJ2-3; cdr3_nt: TGTGCCAGCAGCTTTCGGGCCTCTAGCACAGATACGCAGTATTTT; cdr3_aa: CASSFRASSTDTQYF
clone_size: NA; v_call: TRBV27; d_call: TRBD2; j_call: TRBJ2-1; cdr3_nt: TGTGCCAGCAGCCTTATGCCCCGTGGGGGGGGTGAGCAGTTCTTC; cdr3_aa: CASSLMPRGGGEQFF
clone_size: NA; v_call: TRBV4-1; d_call: NA; j_call: TRBJ2-7; cdr3_nt: TGCGCCAGCAGCCAAGATCCGGACTCTCGCTACGAGCAGTACTTC; cdr3_aa: CASSQDPDSRYEQYF
clone_size: NA; v_call: TRBV14; d_call: NA; j_call: TRBJ2-3; cdr3_nt: TGTGCCAGCAGCCAGCGACCCACAGATACGCAGTATTTT; cdr3_aa: CASSQRPTDTQYF
clone_size: NA; v_call: TRBV7-3; d_call: NA; j_call: TRBJ2-7; cdr3_nt: TGTGCCAGCAGCTCGGACGCCGGGGGCCCAAAGTACTTC; cdr3_aa: CASSSDAGGPKYF
clone_size: NA; v_call: TRBV27; d_call: NA; j_call: TRBJ2-3; cdr3_nt: TGTGCCAGCAGTTACTCGACTGGGTCAGATACGCAGTATTTT; cdr3_aa: CASSYSTGSDTQYF
clone_size: NA; v_call: TRBV7-3; d_call: NA; j_call: TRBJ2-5; cdr3_nt: TGTGCCAGCAGCGACAGCGGCGCAAGAGGCGAGACCCAGTACTTC; cdr3_aa: CASSDSGARGETQYF
clone_size: NA; v_call: TRBV4-3; d_call: NA; j_call: TRBJ2-7; cdr3_nt: TGCGCCAGCAGCCAAGGGGCAGATATGGGCGAGCAGTACTTC; cdr3_aa: CASSQGADMGEQYF
clone_size: NA; v_call: TRBV14; d_call: NA; j_call: TRBJ2-7; cdr3_nt: TGTGCCAGCAGCCACAGGCAAGGGGACATCTACGAGCAGTACTTC; cdr3_aa: CASSHRQGDIYEQYF
clone_size: NA; v_call: TRBV27; d_call: NA; j_call: TRBJ1-5; cdr3_nt: TGTGCCAGCAGTTTAATCGGGGATGGAAGCAATCAGCCCCAGCATTTT; cdr3_aa: CASSLIGDGSNQPQHF
clone_size: NA; v_call: TRBV2; d_call: TRBD2; j_call: TRBJ2-7; cdr3_nt: TGTGCCAGCGAGACTGGACTAGCGGGAAGAGACTCCTACGAGCAGTACTTC; cdr3_aa: CASETGLAGRDSYEQYF
clone_size: NA; v_call: TRBV7-2; d_call: NA; j_call: TRBJ1-2; cdr3_nt: TGTGCCAGCAGCTTAGAGACGGAAGGGTGGGACTATGGCTACACCTTC; cdr3_aa: CASSLETEGWDYGYTF
clone_size: NA; v_call: TRBV9; d_call: TRBD1; j_call: TRBJ1-5; cdr3_nt: TGTGCCAGCAGCGTAACAGGGGGAGCGGGTCAGCCCCAGCATTTT; cdr3_aa: CASSVTGGAGQPQHF
clone_size: NA; v_call: TRBV29-1; d_call: NA; j_call: TRBJ2-7; cdr3_nt: TGCAGCGCCGTTTATAACGAGCAGTACTTC; cdr3_aa: CSAVYNEQYF
clone_size: NA; v_call: TRBV5-6; d_call: TRBD2; j_call: TRBJ2-1; cdr3_nt: TGTGCCAGCAGCGAAAGCGGGAGGGAACCCTACAATGAGCAGTTCTTC; cdr3_aa: CASSESGREPYNEQFF
clone_size: NA; v_call: TRBV19; d_call: TRBD1; j_call: TRBJ1-1; cdr3_nt: TGTGCCAGTAGTATCAGTGGACAGGGGAACACTGAAGCTTTCTTT; cdr3_aa: CASSISGQGNTEAFF
clone_size: NA; v_call: TRBV7-8; d_call: NA; j_call: TRBJ1-1; cdr3_nt: TGTGCCAGCAGCTTAGTCAGGGGTAACACTGAAGCTTTCTTT; cdr3_aa: CASSLVRGNTEAFF
clone_size: few; v_call: TRBV4-3; d_call: NA; j_call: TRBJ2-1; cdr3_nt: TGCGCCAGCAGCCCGGACGGCCTGTACAATGAGCAGTTCTTC; cdr3_aa: CASSPDGLYNEQFF
clone_size: NA; v_call: TRBV10-2; d_call: TRBD1; j_call: TRBJ2-7; cdr3_nt: TGCGCCAGCAGTGAAGACAGGGACTCCTACGAGCAGTACTTC; cdr3_aa: CASSEDRDSYEQYF
clone_size: NA; v_call: TRBV29-1; d_call: NA; j_call: TRBJ2-1; cdr3_nt: TGCAGCGTTGAAGATTTGGCGGGCGGGTACTACAATGAGCAGTTCTTC; cdr3_aa: CSVEDLAGGYYNEQFF
clone_size: NA; v_call: TRBV7-2; d_call: NA; j_call: TRBJ1-1; cdr3_nt: TGTGCCAGCAGCTTAGCCCGGTTTCTTAGGGGCACTGAAGCTTTCTTT; cdr3_aa: CASSLARFLRGTEAFF
clone_size: NA; v_call: TRBV19; d_call: NA; j_call: TRBJ2-5; cdr3_nt: TGTGCCAGTAGTATAGTCGGGGCGGAGACCCAGTACTTC; cdr3_aa: CASSIVGAETQYF
clone_size: NA; v_call: TRBV5-1; d_call: NA; j_call: TRBJ2-3; cdr3_nt: TGCGCCAGCAGCTTGGGAGATACGCAGTATTTT; cdr3_aa: CASSLGDTQYF
clone_size: NA; v_call: TRBV10-3; d_call: NA; j_call: TRBJ2-7; cdr3_nt: TGTGCCATCAGTAACGTTTCCCTCCCGACCTACGAGCAGTACTTC; cdr3_aa: CAISNVSLPTYEQYF
clone_size: NA; v_call: TRBV4-3; d_call: TRBD1; j_call: TRBJ2-7; cdr3_nt: TGCGCCAGCAGCCAAGACAGTCCAGGGGGCTTTGAGCAGTACTTC; cdr3_aa: CASSQDSPGGFEQYF
clone_size: NA; v_call: TRBV19; d_call: NA; j_call: TRBJ1-1; cdr3_nt: TGTGCCAGTAGTATAGGCAAAAACACTGAAGCTTTCTTT; cdr3_aa: CASSIGKNTEAFF
clone_size: NA; v_call: TRBV9; d_call: NA; j_call: TRBJ1-2; cdr3_nt: TGTGCCAGCAGCCGGCGGGATGGGAGTGGCTACACCTTC; cdr3_aa: CASSRRDGSGYTF
clone_size: NA; v_call: TRBV9; d_call: NA; j_call: TRBJ1-1; cdr3_nt: TGTGCCAGCAGCGTCTCAGGTTCTGAAGCTTTCTTT; cdr3_aa: CASSVSGSEAFF
clone_size: once; v_call: TRBV5-1; d_call: NA; j_call: TRBJ2-2; cdr3_nt: TGCGCCAGCACCCACCCCCGGAGGGATCGCGCCGGGGAGCTGTTTTTT; cdr3_aa: CASTHPRRDRAGELFF
clone_size: NA; v_call: TRBV27; d_call: NA; j_call: TRBJ2-1; cdr3_nt: TGTGCCAGCAGTTTCGGGTACAATGAGCAGTTCTTC; cdr3_aa: CASSFGYNEQFF